This T cell receptor (beta chain) originates from a study of Graves' ophthalmopathy and Graves' hyperthyroidism. Across the study: Specimen type is peripheral blood, obtained at initial diagnosis before any treatment.

Study-wide points: Blood contained most expanded thyroid clonotypes exceeding 0.001 frequency.

A word on this clonotype: Its antigen remains unknown.

CDR3 regions of TCR beta were amplified from RNA transcripts. HTBI-primed RT-PCR formed the first round, and a multiplex PCR formed the second. Each CDR3 protein is one row after TCRdb ran MiXCR on the multiplex PCR reads. The sample has under 800,000 distinct CDR3 sequences; around a fifth are singletons. CDR3 length: 16 residues. Trimming removed 0 bases at V and 1 base at J, with 12 bases between. Germline CDR1 reads LGHNA; CDR2 reads YNFKEQ. This receptor was identified in a woman younger than 35 with stable Graves' hyperthyroidism. Some clones in this sample may be carry-over from other donors' samples. The V and J genes are TRBV4-2 and TRBJ1-2; maybe TRBD1 (5 bases). Sequencing was carried out using peripheral blood. The CDR3 spells CASSQEGEAGNYGYTF. The CDR3 bases are TGTGCCAGCAGCCAAGAGGGGGAAGCCGGTAACTATGGCTACACCTTC.